Below, 32 T cell receptor beta chains from the same sample are listed, as sequenced in a study of T cell responses to AZD1222 COVID-19 vaccine. Assay: immunoSEQ multiplex PCR; the TCRdb copy retains only in-frame clones and omits some. The sample yields 86,000 or so clones, around nine tenths seen once. The sequences come from peripheral blood, collected on day 0 of AZD1222 vaccination. The receptor source for this set is an adult in good health.

This chain connects TRBV4-1 to TRBJ1-1, with unresolved D. Germline V gene sequence: CDR1 MGHRA, CDR2 YSYEKL. CDR3 size: 13 residues. V lost 5 bases to trimming and J lost 5 bases, with 12 bases between them. DNA of the CDR3: TGCGCCAGCAGCTCCCAGCCGGATACTGAAGCTTTCTTT. It encodes CASSSQPDTEAFF.

The chain is built from TRBV3-1 (or the pseudogene TRBV3-2) and TRBJ1-1; TRBD1 matches at 8 bases. The CDR3 is 16 residues long. The V gene end was trimmed by 5 bases and the J gene end by 4 bases; junction bases not matched to a gene: 12. Looked up from germline, CDR1 is LGHDT and CDR2 is YNNKEL (reference sequence). The chain's CDR3 is CASSLGQGGLGTEAFF. The CDR3 DNA is TGTGCCAGCAGCTTAGGACAGGGAGGATTAGGCACTGAAGCTTTCTTT.

The chain combines TRBV7-3 with TRBJ2-2, with 8 positions matching TRBD1. This CDR3 has 14 residues. J lost 6 bases, V lost 5 bases, and 5 bases had no gene match. Germline loops: CDR1 SGHTA, CDR2 FQGTGA. Here the CDR3 reads CASSKQQGAGELFF. The DNA for the CDR3 is TGTGCCAGCAGCAAACAACAGGGGGCCGGGGAGCTGTTTTTT.

V usage is TRBV5-4 and J usage is TRBJ1-6; 8 nucleotides align to TRBD1. V lost 3 bases, J lost 1 base, and 3 bases stayed unmatched. Germline lookup yields CDR1 SGHNT and CDR2 YYREEE (reference sequence). The length of the CDR3 is 16 residues. This CDR3 reads CASSYDRGSYNSPLHF. The DNA for the CDR3 is TGTGCCAGCAGCTATGACAGGGGTTCCTATAATTCACCCCTCCACTTT.

The rearrangement uses TRBV19 and TRBJ2-3; TRBD2 agrees at 8 bases. J lost 0 bases, V lost 9 bases, and 8 bases had no gene match. This CDR3 has 15 amino acids. Germline CDR1 reads LNHDA; CDR2 reads SQIVND (reference sequence). The CDR3 DNA reads as TGTGCCAGCCGTACGGGAGGGATTAGCACAGATACGCAGTATTTT. Encoded protein: CASRTGGISTDTQYF.

The J gene is TRBJ2-3, the V gene TRBV11-1; D ambiguous. Germline CDR1 and CDR2: SGHAT and FQDESV (reference sequence). The ends were cut back, 4 bases at V and 4 bases at J, with 12 bases in the middle. The CDR3 extends over 14 amino acids. The CDR3 nucleotides are TGTGCCAGCAGCTACACGGATGGAGCAGATACGCAGTATTTT. Translation: CASSYTDGADTQYF.

V usage is TRBV30 and J usage is TRBJ1-1; TRBD1 matches 7 bases. CDR3 size: 13 residues. Germline CDR1 is GTSNPN and CDR2 is SVGIG (reference sequence). V lost 0 bases to trimming and J lost 6 bases; unmatched junction nucleotides: 4. The CDR3 sequence is CAWSVQGGAEAFF. As DNA, the CDR3 is TGTGCCTGGAGTGTTCAGGGGGGCGCTGAAGCTTTCTTT.

Points on this clone: A read error may produce the germline difference seen at one junction end. The V gene is TRBV19, the J gene TRBJ2-1; D unresolved. This CDR3 spans 13 amino acids. From germline, CDR1 is LNHDA and CDR2 SQIVND (reference sequence). The CDR3 reads CASRHPLGDEQFF. CDR3 nucleotide sequence: TGTGCTAGTAGACACCCCCTGGGCGATGAGCAGTTCTTC.

The V call is TRBV9, the J call TRBJ2-7; tentative D call: TRBD1 (5 bases). Germline-derived CDR1 and CDR2 are SGDLS and YYNGEE. V was pared by 0 bases and J by 4 bases, with 8 bases between. CDR3 size: 13 residues. For the CDR3, the DNA is TGTGCCAGCAGCGTAGCCGCAGGGTACGAGCAGTACTTC. Translated: CASSVAAGYEQYF.

The genes are TRBV2 and TRBJ2-5; 9 positions agree with TRBD1. V trimming: 5 bases; J trimming: 3 bases; junction bases outside the gene matches: 7. This CDR3 contains 15 residues. The germline gives CDR1 SNHLY, CDR2 FYNNEI. CDR3 bases: TGTGCCAGCAGTAACCCCGGGACAGGGAAAGAGACCCAGTACTTC. Amino acid sequence: CASSNPGTGKETQYF.

This clone was found once. The chain has TRBV7-6 and TRBJ2-5, with unresolved D. Germline V gene lookup returns CDR1 SGHVS and CDR2 FNYEAQ. V gave up 6 bases and J gave up 2 bases, with 13 bases separating them. The CDR3 has 14 amino acids. The CDR3 DNA reads TGTGCCAGCAGTTCCCAAGTCTTTCAAGAGACCCAGTACTTC. It yields the protein CASSSQVFQETQYF. Supplemented by reference TRBV7-6 and TRBJ2-5, the full variable domain reads GAGVSQSPRYKVTKRGQDVALRCDPISGHVSLYWYRQALGQGPEFLTYFNYEAQQDKSGLPNDRFSAERPEGSISTLTIQRTEQRDSAMYRCASSSQVFQETQYFGPGTRLLVL.

The chain employs TRBV7-9 and TRBJ1-1; D might be TRBD1 (5 bases). V gave up 8 bases and J gave up 12 bases, with 25 bases separating them. Germline values: CDR1 SEHNR, CDR2 FQNEAQ (reference sequence). The CDR3 is 14 residues long. The CDR3 loop is CASGRGDSGAGTFF. The CDR3 nucleotides are TGTGCCAGCGGGAGAGGTGATAGCGGGGCCGGAACTTTCTTT. Complete variable domain (other parts from reference TRBV7-9 and TRBJ1-1): DTGVSQNPRHKITKRGQNVTFRCDPISEHNRLYWYRQTLGQGPEFLTYFQNEAQLEKSRLLSDRFSAERPKGSFSTLEIQRTEQGDSAMYLCASGRGDSGAGTFFGQGTRLTVV.

The chain has TRBV6-5 and TRBJ1-4; TRBD1 aligns across 7 bases. J lost 8 bases, V lost 6 bases, and 9 bases had no gene match. Germline V CDR1 and CDR2: MNHEY, SVGAGI. CDR3 length equals 14 residues. The CDR3 sequence: CASRKTTGNEKLFF. The CDR3, as DNA: TGTGCCAGCAGGAAGACGACAGGGAACGAAAAACTGTTTTTT.

The chain uses TRBV7-9 and TRBJ2-2; 9 nucleotides match TRBD1. This CDR3 spans 17 amino acids. The germline V gene encodes CDR1 SEHNR and CDR2 FQNEAQ (reference sequence). V shed 1 base and J 0 bases; nucleotides not matched to a gene: 3. The CDR3 nucleotides are TGTGCCAGCAGCTTAGGGACAGGGGACCCGAACACCGGGGAGCTGTTTTTT. This codes for CASSLGTGDPNTGELFF.

The CDR3 sequence is CASSAQTGIMNTEAFF. The CDR3 coding sequence is TGTGCCAGCAGCGCGCAGACAGGGATCATGAACACTGAAGCTTTCTTT. V is TRBV9 and J is TRBJ1-1; 7 bases agree with TRBD1. The CDR3 loop spans 16 amino acids. Germline V gene data show CDR1 as SGDLS and CDR2 as YYNGEE. The J segment lost 0 bases and the V segment lost 3 bases, leaving 8 bases of the junction unmatched.

The chain recombines TRBV9 with TRBJ1-5; D is ambiguous. The CDR3 sequence is 15 residues long. The ends were cut back, 0 bases at V and 0 bases at J, with 7 bases in the middle. The germline V gene encodes CDR1 SGDLS and CDR2 YYNGEE. The CDR3 protein is CASSVGGDSNQPQHF. The CDR3 DNA reads TGTGCCAGCAGCGTAGGCGGGGATAGCAATCAGCCCCAGCATTTT. Drawing the rest from reference TRBV9 and TRBJ1-5, the complete variable domain is DSGVTQTPKHLITATGQRVTLRCSPRSGDLSVYWYQQSLDQGLQFLIQYYNGEERAKGNILERFSAQQFPDLHSELNLSSLELGDSALYFCASSVGGDSNQPQHFGDGTRLSIL.

The gene calls are TRBV5-8 and TRBJ2-1; 9 nucleotides align to TRBD1. The germline V gene has CDR1 SGHTS and CDR2 YDEGEE. The trim removed 3 bases at V and 6 bases at J, leaving 7 bases unmatched. The CDR3 runs to 15 residues. The CDR3 region is CASSYGTGTSNEQFF. CDR3 bases: TGTGCCAGCAGCTATGGGACAGGGACCTCCAATGAGCAGTTCTTC.

The genes are TRBV7-6 and TRBJ1-6; 7 nucleotides line up with TRBD1. Germline V gene sequence: CDR1 SGHVS, CDR2 FNYEAQ. This CDR3 is 16 amino acids long. With 2 bases clipped from V and 10 bases from J, the junction kept 11 bases outside the gene matches. CDR3 amino acids: CASSLPGDSEWSPLHF. The CDR3 nucleotides are TGTGCCAGCAGCTTACCTGGGGACAGCGAGTGGTCACCCCTCCACTTT.

The rearrangement links TRBV19 to TRBJ1-6; 7 bases map to TRBD1. Germline-derived CDR1 and CDR2 are LNHDA and SQIVND (reference sequence). J gave up 6 bases and V 4 bases, and 6 bases lay outside the gene matches. This CDR3 spans 15 amino acids. This CDR3 is CASSKQGKINSPLHF. The DNA of the CDR3 is TGTGCCAGTAGTAAACAGGGGAAGATTAATTCACCCCTCCACTTT.

This clone was counted once. The genes are TRBV6-1 and TRBJ2-2; 10 positions agree with TRBD1. The ends lost 4 bases at V and 9 bases at J; junction bases unmatched: 14. The CDR3 is 17 residues long. Germline CDR1 and CDR2: MNHNS and SASEGT. The CDR3 sequence is CASSGDPGQGSLRELFF. The DNA of the CDR3 is TGTGCCAGCAGTGGAGATCCGGGACAGGGGTCCCTCAGGGAGCTGTTTTTT.

The chain uses TRBV6-5 and TRBJ1-2; D is uncertain. The germline gives CDR1 MNHEY, CDR2 SVGAGI. CDR3 length: 13 residues. V was clipped by 2 bases and J by 8 bases, with 12 bases between them. CDR3 protein: CASSYRWARGYTF. The CDR3 nucleotides read TGTGCCAGCAGTTACAGATGGGCGAGGGGCTACACCTTC.

This clone was seen a handful of times. The chain carries TRBV10-3 and TRBJ2-2, with unresolved D. Trimming removed 2 bases from V and 1 base from J, with 8 bases in between. The CDR3 extends over 15 amino acids. Germline V CDR1 and CDR2: ENHRY, SYGVKD. The chain's CDR3 is CAISEDGLNTGELFF. CDR3 in DNA: TGTGCCATCAGTGAGGACGGATTGAACACCGGGGAGCTGTTTTTT.

The chain couples TRBV27 to TRBJ1-5; 10 positions match TRBD1. CDR3 length equals 14 residues. The germline CDR1 and CDR2 sequences are MNHEY and SMNVEV (reference sequence). V lost 5 bases to trimming and J lost 5 bases; unmatched junction nucleotides: 3. The CDR3 DNA reads TGTGCCAGCAGTCCCGGGACAGGGGATCAGCCCCAGCATTTT. Translating it yields CASSPGTGDQPQHF.

This chain connects TRBV19 to TRBJ1-1; D is ambiguous. Trimming took off 3 bases at V and 1 base at J, with 15 bases between the two ends. CDR1 is LNHDA, CDR2 SQIVND, per germline (reference sequence). CDR3 length equals 16 residues. CDR3 DNA sequence: TGTGCCAGTAGTATCGATCCGGTTAGATGGAACACTGAAGCTTTCTTT. Amino acids: CASSIDPVRWNTEAFF.

The gene calls are TRBV15 and TRBJ2-1, with 9 bases identical to TRBD1. With V trimmed by 6 bases and J by 4 bases, 7 bases remained unmatched. The CDR3 totals 15 residues. Germline values: CDR1 LNHNV, CDR2 YYDKDF (reference sequence). The CDR3 region is CATRGIGTGYNEQFF. CDR3 nucleotides: TGTGCCACCAGGGGGATCGGGACAGGGTACAATGAGCAGTTCTTC.

The chain links TRBV5-6 to TRBJ1-4; possible D gene TRBD1, 6 bases. Trimming removed 3 bases at V and 8 bases at J, with 14 bases between. Germline lookup yields CDR1 SGHDT and CDR2 YYEEEE. There are 14 residues in the CDR3. The CDR3 protein is CASSWGGTPEKLFF. The CDR3 region has the DNA TGTGCCAGCAGCTGGGGCGGGACACCAGAAAAACTGTTTTTT.

The V call is TRBV28, the J call TRBJ1-2; 7 nucleotides line up with TRBD1. The CDR3 is 16 residues long. Germline CDR1 is MDHEN and CDR2 is SYDVKM. J was trimmed by 3 bases and V by 5 bases; bases with no gene match: 12. CDR3: CASSPRGETGYYGYTF. For the CDR3, the DNA is TGTGCCAGCAGTCCAAGGGGAGAGACAGGGTACTATGGCTACACCTTC.

The rearrangement joins TRBV2 to TRBJ2-3; 10 nucleotides line up with TRBD1. The CDR3 is made up of 16 amino acids. V gave up 6 bases and J gave up 3 bases; unmatched junction bases: 9. From germline, CDR1 is SNHLY and CDR2 FYNNEI. The CDR3 reads CASRYRGTGATDTQYF. In DNA form, the CDR3 reads TGTGCCAGCAGATACAGGGGGACAGGGGCTACAGATACGCAGTATTTT.

The rearrangement links TRBV2 to TRBJ2-3; D gene unclear. The V and J ends lost 3 bases and 8 bases respectively, with 9 bases between them. Germline lookup yields CDR1 SNHLY and CDR2 FYNNEI. This CDR3 is 12 amino acids long. CDR3 in amino acids: CASSEDLPTQYF. CDR3 in DNA: TGTGCCAGCAGTGAGGACCTCCCTACGCAGTATTTT.

The chain is built from TRBV5-1 and TRBJ1-4; D is unclear. This CDR3 spans 14 amino acids. Germline lookup yields CDR1 SGHRS and CDR2 YFSETQ. V was trimmed by 4 bases and J by 7 bases, leaving 14 bases between them. In DNA form, the CDR3 reads TGCGCCAGCAGCCTAGAAGACTCCACTGAAAAACTGTTTTTT. Protein: CASSLEDSTEKLFF.

The chain joins TRBV3-1 (or the pseudogene TRBV3-2) to TRBJ1-4, with unresolved D. The germline V and J ends were trimmed by 0 bases and 3 bases, with 8 bases remaining between them. The CDR3 loop spans 15 amino acids. Looked up from germline, CDR1 is LGHDT and CDR2 is YNNKEL (reference sequence). The CDR3 reads CASSQDRWANEKLFF. CDR3 nucleotides: TGTGCCAGCAGCCAAGATAGGTGGGCTAATGAAAAACTGTTTTTT.

This chain uses TRBV2 with TRBJ1-5; TRBD1 matches at 10 bases. This CDR3 is built from 14 residues. Looked up from germline, CDR1 is SNHLY and CDR2 is FYNNEI. The J segment lost 3 bases and the V segment lost 6 bases, leaving 2 bases of the junction unmatched. For the CDR3, the DNA is TGTGCCAGCAGAGGACAGGGGGACAATCAGCCCCAGCATTTT. This codes for CASRGQGDNQPQHF. Together with reference TRBV2 and TRBJ1-5, the CDR3 gives the full variable domain: EPEVTQTPSHQVTQMGQEVILRCVPISNHLYFYWYRQILGQKVEFLVSFYNNEISEKSEIFDDQFSVERPDGSNFTLKIRSTKLEDSAMYFCASRGQGDNQPQHFGDGTRLSIL.